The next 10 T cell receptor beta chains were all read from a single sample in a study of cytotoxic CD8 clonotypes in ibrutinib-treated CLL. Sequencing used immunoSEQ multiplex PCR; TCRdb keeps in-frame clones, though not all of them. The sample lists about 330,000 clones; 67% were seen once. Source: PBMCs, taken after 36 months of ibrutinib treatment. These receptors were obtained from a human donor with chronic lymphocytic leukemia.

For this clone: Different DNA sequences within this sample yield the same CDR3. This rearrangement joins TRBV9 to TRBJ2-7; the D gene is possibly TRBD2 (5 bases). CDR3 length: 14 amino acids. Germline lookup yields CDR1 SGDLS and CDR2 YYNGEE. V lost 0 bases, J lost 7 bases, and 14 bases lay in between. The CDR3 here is CASSVGGLAGEQYF. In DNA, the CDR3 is TGTGCCAGCAGCGTAGGGGGTCTAGCAGGTGAGCAGTACTTC.

CDR3: CASSEVRGPGDTIYF. The CDR3 DNA sequence: TGTGCCAGCAGTGAAGTTCGGGGCCCCGGGGACACCATATATTTT. V gene TRBV6-1 combines with J gene TRBJ1-3; tentatively, D is TRBD1 (5 bases). Germline CDR1 is MNHNS and CDR2 is SASEGT. The CDR3 runs to 15 residues. Deletions cut 1 base from V and 8 bases from J, with 15 bases between.

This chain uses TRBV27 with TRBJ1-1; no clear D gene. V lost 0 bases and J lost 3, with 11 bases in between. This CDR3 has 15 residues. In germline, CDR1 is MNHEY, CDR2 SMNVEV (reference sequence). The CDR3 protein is CASSLSGSGYTEAFF. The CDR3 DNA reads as TGTGCCAGCAGTTTATCGGGGTCGGGGTACACTGAAGCTTTCTTT.

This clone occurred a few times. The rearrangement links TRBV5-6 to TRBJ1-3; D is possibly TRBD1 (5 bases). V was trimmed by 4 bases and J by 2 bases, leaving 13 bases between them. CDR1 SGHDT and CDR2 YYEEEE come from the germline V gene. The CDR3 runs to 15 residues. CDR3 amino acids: CASSRITGAGNTIYF. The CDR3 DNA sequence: TGTGCCAGCAGCCGAATCACAGGCGCTGGAAACACCATATATTTT.

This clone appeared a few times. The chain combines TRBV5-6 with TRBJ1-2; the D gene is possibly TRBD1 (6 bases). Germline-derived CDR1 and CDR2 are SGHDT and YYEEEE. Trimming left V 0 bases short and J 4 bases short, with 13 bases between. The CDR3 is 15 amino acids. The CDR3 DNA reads TGTGCCAGCAGCTTGGTAGGGGACACTCTCTATGGCTACACCTTC. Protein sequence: CASSLVGDTLYGYTF.

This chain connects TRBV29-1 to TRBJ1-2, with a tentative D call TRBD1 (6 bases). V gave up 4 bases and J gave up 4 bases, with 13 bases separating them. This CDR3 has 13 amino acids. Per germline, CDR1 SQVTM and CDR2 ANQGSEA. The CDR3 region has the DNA TGCAGCGTTGTCCCCGCCAGGGGCTATGGCTACACCTTC. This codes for CSVVPARGYGYTF.

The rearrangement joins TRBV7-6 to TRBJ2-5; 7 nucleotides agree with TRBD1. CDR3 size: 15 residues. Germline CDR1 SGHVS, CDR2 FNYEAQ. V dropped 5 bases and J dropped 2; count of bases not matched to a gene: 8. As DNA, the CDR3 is TGTGCCAGCAGCGCCCGACAGGGCTTACAAGAGACCCAGTACTTC. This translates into CASSARQGLQETQYF.

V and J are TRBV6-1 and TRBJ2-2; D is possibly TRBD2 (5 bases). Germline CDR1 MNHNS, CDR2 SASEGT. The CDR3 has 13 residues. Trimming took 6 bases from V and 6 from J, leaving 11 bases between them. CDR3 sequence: CASRQRASGELFF. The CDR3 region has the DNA TGTGCCAGCAGACAGAGGGCCTCCGGGGAGCTGTTTTTT.

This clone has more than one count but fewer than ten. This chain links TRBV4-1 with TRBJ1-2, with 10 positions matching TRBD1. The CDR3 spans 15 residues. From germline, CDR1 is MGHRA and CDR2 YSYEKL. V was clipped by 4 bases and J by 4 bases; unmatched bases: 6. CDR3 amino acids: CASSPRQGAVYGYTF. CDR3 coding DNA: TGCGCCAGCAGCCCAAGACAGGGGGCCGTCTATGGCTACACCTTC.

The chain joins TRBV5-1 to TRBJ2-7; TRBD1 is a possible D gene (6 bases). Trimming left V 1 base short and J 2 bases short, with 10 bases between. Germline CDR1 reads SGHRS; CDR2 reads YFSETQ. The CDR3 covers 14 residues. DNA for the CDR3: TGCGCCAGCAGCTTGTATCAGGGGCCCTACGAGCAGTACTTC. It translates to CASSLYQGPYEQYF.